Ten or more counts support the clone carrying this T cell receptor beta chain. Its antigen remains unidentified. The CDR3 goes on 3 residues after the read ends, and that part is filled in from the germline J gene. Profiling relied on immunoSEQ multiplex PCR, and the TCRdb table lists in-frame clones only, not all of them. Sampling found roughly 43,000 clones, none seen once. CDR1 and CDR2 from the germline V gene are KGHSH and LQKENI. Deletions cut 3 bases from V and 7 bases from J, with 15 bases between. This CDR3 contains 14 residues. This entry comes from a study of T cell clonality in common variable immunodeficiency. Findings and caveats of the study: CVID subjects shared fewer TCRbeta clones than healthy controls did. Patient heterogeneity in the CVID cohort limited correlations between repertoire features and clinical complications.

The TCR was taken from a person aged 18 to 75 in good health. V is TRBV18 and J is TRBJ1-2; possible D gene TRBD1, 5 bases. What was sequenced was peripheral blood mononuclear cells. CDR3 loop: CASSPPGLTTGYTF. CDR3 DNA, as far as it was read: TGTGCCAGCTCACCCCCGGGACTCACCACTGGC.